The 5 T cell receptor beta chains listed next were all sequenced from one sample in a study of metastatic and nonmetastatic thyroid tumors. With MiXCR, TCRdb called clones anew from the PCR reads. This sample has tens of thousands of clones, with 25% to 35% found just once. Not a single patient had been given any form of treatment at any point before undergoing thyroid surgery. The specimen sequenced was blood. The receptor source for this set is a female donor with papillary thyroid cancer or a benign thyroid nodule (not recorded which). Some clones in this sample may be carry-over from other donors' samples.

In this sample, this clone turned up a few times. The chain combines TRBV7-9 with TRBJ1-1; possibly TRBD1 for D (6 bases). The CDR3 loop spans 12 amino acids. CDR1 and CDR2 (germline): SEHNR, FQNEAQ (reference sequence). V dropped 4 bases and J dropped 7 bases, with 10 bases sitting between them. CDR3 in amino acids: CASSSMDSEAFF. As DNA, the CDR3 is TGTGCCAGCAGCTCCATGGACAGTGAAGCTTTCTTT.

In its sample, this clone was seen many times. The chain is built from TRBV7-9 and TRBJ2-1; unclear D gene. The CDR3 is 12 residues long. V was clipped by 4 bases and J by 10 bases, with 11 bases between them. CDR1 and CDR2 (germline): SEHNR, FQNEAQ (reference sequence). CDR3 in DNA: TGTGCCAGCAGCTCCCCTCCAGAGGAGCAGTTCTTC. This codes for CASSSPPEEQFF.

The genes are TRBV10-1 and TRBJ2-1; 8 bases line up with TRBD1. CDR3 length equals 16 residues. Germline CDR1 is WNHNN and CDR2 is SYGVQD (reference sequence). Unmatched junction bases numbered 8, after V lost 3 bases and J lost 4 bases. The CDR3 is CASSERTGNYYNEQFF. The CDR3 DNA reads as TGCGCCAGCAGTGAAAGGACAGGGAATTATTACAATGAGCAGTTCTTC.

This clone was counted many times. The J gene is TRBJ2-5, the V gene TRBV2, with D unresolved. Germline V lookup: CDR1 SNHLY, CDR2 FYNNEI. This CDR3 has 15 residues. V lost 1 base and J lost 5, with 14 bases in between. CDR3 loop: CASSEELASQETQYF. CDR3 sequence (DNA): TGTGCCAGCAGTGAAGAGTTAGCCTCCCAGGAGACCCAGTACTTC.

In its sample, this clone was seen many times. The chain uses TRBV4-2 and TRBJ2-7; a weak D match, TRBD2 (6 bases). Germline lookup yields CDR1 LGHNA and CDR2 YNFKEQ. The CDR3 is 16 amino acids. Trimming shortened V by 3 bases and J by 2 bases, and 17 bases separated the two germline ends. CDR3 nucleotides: TGTGCCAGCAGCCACCGCGGGACCCCCGGAACCTACGAGCAGTACTTC. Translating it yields CASSHRGTPGTYEQYF.